This entry is about one TCR beta chain. The data derive from a study of blood T cell repertoires in COVID-19. Study summary: From the United States, Italy and Spain came samples of acute and convalescent COVID-19.

Followed over time, Seattle patients had been enrolled while infection was active. Authors' processing steps: Reference gene primers were amplified, and this amplification served to estimate nucleated cell counts. This table comes from immunoSEQ multiplex PCR, and its TCRdb copy is limited to in-frame clones, with some not included. V and J calls and clone size follow that table, whereas D and trimming were derived from the DNA. The repertoire consists of 250,000 to 300,000 clones, with approximately 91% occurring once and the leading ten covering about 11%. The germline CDR1 and CDR2 sequences are SGHRS and YFSETQ. Germline trimming cut 0 bases from V and 2 bases from J; bases unmatched to any gene: 2. This CDR3 spans 15 amino acids.

The receptor was derived from a woman younger than 45 with COVID-19, enrolled during active disease. V and J are TRBV5-1 and TRBJ2-7; 10 bases are shared with TRBD2. The sequencing sample was made of peripheral blood. CDR3 nucleotide sequence: TGCGCCAGCAGCTTGGCCGGGACTAGCGCCTACGAGCAGTACTTC. Encoded protein: CASSLAGTSAYEQYF. Based on the CDR3 plus reference TRBV5-1 and TRBJ2-7, the full variable domain is KAGVTQTPRYLIKTRGQQVTLSCSPISGHRSVSWYQQTPGQGLQFLFEYFSETQRNKGNFPGRFSGRQFSNSRSEMNVSTLELGDSALYLCASSLAGTSAYEQYFGPGTRLTVT.